This TCR beta chain was sequenced during a study of T cells in Graves' hyperthyroidism and ophthalmopathy. Study results and caveats: Ophthalmopathy cases were set apart from stable hyperthyroidism by a 13 V-J model. Ophthalmopathy prediction by the model preceded onset by a median roughly 6 months.

Germline V gene lookup returns CDR1 SNHLY and CDR2 FYNNEI. The CDR3 is 12 residues long. Deletions cut 6 bases from V and 7 bases from J, with 12 bases between. Clinicians diagnosed patients from clinical symptoms, serum thyroxine and TRAb, thyroid ultrasound and orbital computed tomography. The authors took PBMCs from roughly 9.3 ml fresh peripheral blood. This clonotype occurred many times. What it binds is unknown. Amplification of TCR beta CDR3 regions was performed using RNA transcripts as template. The HTBI primer set served for first-round RT-PCR of the TCR CDR3. TCRdb independently ran MiXCR on the multiplex PCR reads; one entry per CDR3 protein. In the table there are around 280,000 distinct CDR3 sequences, approximately 14% of which are singletons.

The origin of this receptor is a woman aged 40 to 50 with Graves' hyperthyroidism. The specimen was blood. The J gene is TRBJ1-2, the V gene TRBV2; D possibly corresponds to TRBD1 (6 bases). In nucleotides, the CDR3 is TGTGCCAGCAGCCGAACAGGGTCTGGCTACACCTTC. Protein: CASSRTGSGYTF.